The rows below give T cell receptor beta chains drawn from one sample of a study of control samples from healthy donors and cancer patients. Using immunoSEQ multiplex PCR, the repertoire was profiled, and TCRdb retains in-frame clones only, with some absent. In the table there are roughly 100,000 clones, about 88% of which are singletons. Source material: blood. Source of these receptors: a woman in her forties or fifties in good health. CDR3s include the opening cysteine and the closing phenylalanine or tryptophan. Fields, in order: clone size, J gene, CDR3 length, V gene, D gene, CDR3 DNA, CDR3 protein. D genes are given only for firm matches. Where a row states a size, it is once, few, many or the class of an expanded clone; other rows omit it.

>.|TRBJ2-1|14|TRBV27|.
TGTGCCAGCAGTTTTTCGGGGGACTACAATGAGCAGTTCTTC
CASSFSGDYNEQFF
>.|TRBJ1-6|17|TRBV28|.
TGTGCCAGCAGTAGCTACAGCGGTAGCTCCTATAATTCACCCCTCCACTTT
CASSSYSGSSYNSPLHF
>.|TRBJ2-7|13|TRBV10-3|.
TGTGCCATCCGTGGAATATCCGCCTACGAGCAGTACTTC
CAIRGISAYEQYF
>.|TRBJ1-4|18|TRBV11-3|TRBD1
TGTGCCAGCAGCTTAGGGCGACCTTACAGGGGAATAAATGAAAAACTGTTTTTT
CASSLGRPYRGINEKLFF
>.|TRBJ2-1|17|TRBV4-2|TRBD2
TGTGCCAGCAGCCAAGATCCGGGCGGGAGGGCCAAAAATGAGCAGTTCTTC
CASSQDPGGRAKNEQFF
>.|TRBJ2-7|14|TRBV7-6|.
TGTGCCAGCAGCTTAGAGACAGGTACCTACGAGCAGTACTTC
CASSLETGTYEQYF
>.|TRBJ1-5|16|TRBV6-2/TRBV6-3|TRBD1
TGTGCCAGCAGCCCTGAGGACAGGGGAACCCGTGTAACCCAGCATTTT
CASSPEDRGTRVTQHF
>.|TRBJ2-5|16|TRBV28|TRBD1
TGTGCCAGCAGTCCCGGGACAGGAACGAGGTTAGAGACCCAGTACTTC
CASSPGTGTRLETQYF
>few|TRBJ2-7|13|TRBV7-9|.
TGTGCCAGCAGCTGGGGACAACTCTACGAGCAGTACTTC
CASSWGQLYEQYF
>once|TRBJ2-1|13|TRBV5-1|.
TGCGCCAGCAGCGGGGGATACTGGGATGAGCAGTTCTTC
CASSGGYWDEQFF
>.|TRBJ1-2|12|TRBV7-9|.
TGTGCCAGCAGCGGAATTAACTATGGCTACACCTTC
CASSGINYGYTF
>few|TRBJ1-5|12|TRBV6-2/TRBV6-3|.
TGTGCCAGCAGTTCTCCCTCGGGACGACTCAATTTT
CASSSPSGRLNF
>.|TRBJ1-2|16|TRBV28|TRBD1
TGTGCCAGCGGATCAACAACAGGGGGCGCCTCACATGGCTACACCTTC
CASGSTTGGASHGYTF
>.|TRBJ2-7|14|TRBV19|TRBD1
TGTGCCAGTAGTGCCGGGACAGGGGCGAGGGAGCAGTACTTC
CASSAGTGAREQYF
>.|TRBJ2-7|14|TRBV27|TRBD2
TGTGCCAGCGCAGCGGGGGACGCGTCCAACGAGCAGTACTTC
CASAAGDASNEQYF
>.|TRBJ2-3|20|TRBV23-1|TRBD2
TGCGCCAGCAGTCAATCGGGACTAGCGGGACACCTCGACAGCACAGATACGCAGTATTTT
CASSQSGLAGHLDSTDTQYF
>.|TRBJ2-1|13|TRBV3-1/TRBV3-2|.
TGTGCCAGCAGCCAAAGTTCACCCAATGAGCAGTTCTTC
CASSQSSPNEQFF
>.|TRBJ2-7|16|TRBV6-4|.
TGTGCCAGCAGTGACCCCGTTGGGTGGGGGCTGGGGGAGCAGTACTTC
CASSDPVGWGLGEQYF
>.|TRBJ2-7|13|TRBV19|.
TGTGCCACCACGGGTATGAGCTCCTACGAGCAGTACTTC
CATTGMSSYEQYF
>.|TRBJ1-4|13|TRBV29-1|.
TGCAGCGTTGAACCCAACGGGGGGGCAAAACTGTTTTTT
CSVEPNGGAKLFF
>.|TRBJ2-1|17|TRBV9|TRBD2
TGTGCCAGCAGCGCCCCCCCGGGCGGGGGGTCCTACAATGAGCAGTTCTTC
CASSAPPGGGSYNEQFF
>.|TRBJ2-7|14|TRBV11-2|.
TGTGCCAGCAGCTTAGATCCCGGACCCTACGAGCAGTACTTC
CASSLDPGPYEQYF
>.|TRBJ2-1|12|TRBV29-1|.
TGCAGCGTTGCGTTGGGGGTGCGGGAGCAGTTCTTC
CSVALGVREQFF
>.|TRBJ1-4|15|TRBV7-2|.
TGTGCCAGCAGCTTAGTTTGGACAACTAATGAAAAACTGTTTTTT
CASSLVWTTNEKLFF
>.|TRBJ1-5|16|TRBV5-5|.
TGTGCCAGCAGCTTGAATAACGGGGGGCCCAATCAGCCCCAGCATTTT
CASSLNNGGPNQPQHF
>.|TRBJ1-5|14|TRBV6-2/TRBV6-3|.
TGTGCCAGCAGTTACTACAGGGATGATCAGCCCCAGCATTTT
CASSYYRDDQPQHF
>.|TRBJ2-7|14|TRBV19|.
TGTGCCAGTAGTCTAAGACAGAGACCCTACGAGCAGTACTTC
CASSLRQRPYEQYF
>few|TRBJ2-4|17|TRBV28|.
TGTGCCAGCAGTCCCCCCACCCGAACCTTAGCCAAAAACATTCAGTACTTC
CASSPPTRTLAKNIQYF